This record covers a single TCR beta chain. This entry comes from a study of blood T cell repertoires in COVID-19. At the level of the study: T cells, B-cell-depleted T cells, or PBMCs supplied cDNA or gDNA.

Trimming pared 2 bases from V and 7 bases from J, leaving 14 bases between. The CDR3 consists of 15 residues. CDR1 and CDR2 (germline): MGHRA, YSYEKL. Per the study methods: Estimates of nucleated cell counts were drawn from the amplification of reference gene primers. Data came from immunoSEQ multiplex PCR; TCRdb stores just in-frame clones and leaves some out. V and J calls and clone size are as listed in that table; D and trimming were resolved from the DNA. The table lists approximately 45,000 clones, around 87% of them singletons. This receptor was obtained from a woman older than 75 with COVID-19, enrolled during active disease. Sequenced sample: peripheral blood. The J gene is TRBJ1-4, the V gene TRBV4-1; the D is unclear. Here the CDR3 reads CASSQKLGEGEKLFF. The CDR3 region has the DNA TGCGCCAGCAGCCAAAAGCTCGGGGAAGGTGAAAAACTGTTTTTT.